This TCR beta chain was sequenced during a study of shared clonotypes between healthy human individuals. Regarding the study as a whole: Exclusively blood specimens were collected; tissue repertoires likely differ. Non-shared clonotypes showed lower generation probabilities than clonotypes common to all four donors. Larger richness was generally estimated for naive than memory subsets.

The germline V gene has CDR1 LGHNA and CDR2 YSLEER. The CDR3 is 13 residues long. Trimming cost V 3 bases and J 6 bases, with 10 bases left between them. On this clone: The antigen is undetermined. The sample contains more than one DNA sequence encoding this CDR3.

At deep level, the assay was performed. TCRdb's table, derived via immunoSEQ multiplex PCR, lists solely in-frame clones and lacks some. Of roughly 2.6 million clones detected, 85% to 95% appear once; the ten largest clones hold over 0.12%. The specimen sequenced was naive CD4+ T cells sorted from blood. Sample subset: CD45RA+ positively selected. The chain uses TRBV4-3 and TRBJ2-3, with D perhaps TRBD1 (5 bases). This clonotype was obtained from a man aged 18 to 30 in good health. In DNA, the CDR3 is TGCGCCAGCAGCCAGGATAGGGGTGATACGCAGTATTTT. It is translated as CASSQDRGDTQYF.